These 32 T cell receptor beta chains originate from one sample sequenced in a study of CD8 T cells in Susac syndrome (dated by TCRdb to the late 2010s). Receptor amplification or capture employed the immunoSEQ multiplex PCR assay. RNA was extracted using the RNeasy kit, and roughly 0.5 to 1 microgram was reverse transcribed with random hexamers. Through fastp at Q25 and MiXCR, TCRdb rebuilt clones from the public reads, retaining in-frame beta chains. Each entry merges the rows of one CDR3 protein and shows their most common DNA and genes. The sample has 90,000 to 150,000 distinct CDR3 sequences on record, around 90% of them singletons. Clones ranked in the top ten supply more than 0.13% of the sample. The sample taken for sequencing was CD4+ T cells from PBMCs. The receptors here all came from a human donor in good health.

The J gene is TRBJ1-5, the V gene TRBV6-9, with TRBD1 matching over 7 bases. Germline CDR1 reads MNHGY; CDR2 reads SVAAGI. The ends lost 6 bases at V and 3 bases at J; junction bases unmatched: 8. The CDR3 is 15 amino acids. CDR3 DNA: TGTGCCAGCAGGAGGACAGGAGGAATCAATCAGCCCCAGCATTTT. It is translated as CASRRTGGINQPQHF.

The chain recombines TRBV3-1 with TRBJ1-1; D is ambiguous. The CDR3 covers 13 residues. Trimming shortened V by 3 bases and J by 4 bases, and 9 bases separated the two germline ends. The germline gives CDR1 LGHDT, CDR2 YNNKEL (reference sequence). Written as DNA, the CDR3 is TGTGCCAGCAGCCACCCGACCACCACTGAAGCTTTCTTT. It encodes CASSHPTTTEAFF.

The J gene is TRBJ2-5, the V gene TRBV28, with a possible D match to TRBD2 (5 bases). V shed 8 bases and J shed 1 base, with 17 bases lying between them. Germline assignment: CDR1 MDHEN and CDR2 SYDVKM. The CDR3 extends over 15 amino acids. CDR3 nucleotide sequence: TGTGCCAGCTTTACACCGGGGAGTCGCCAAGAGACCCAGTACTTC. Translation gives CASFTPGSRQETQYF.

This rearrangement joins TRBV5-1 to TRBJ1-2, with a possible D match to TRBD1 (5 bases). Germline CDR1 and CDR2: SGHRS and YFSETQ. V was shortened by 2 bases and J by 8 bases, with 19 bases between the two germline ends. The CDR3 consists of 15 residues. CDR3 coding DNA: TGCGCCAGCAGCTTTACCGGGACTAATCCGGCAGGCTACACCTTC. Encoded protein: CASSFTGTNPAGYTF.

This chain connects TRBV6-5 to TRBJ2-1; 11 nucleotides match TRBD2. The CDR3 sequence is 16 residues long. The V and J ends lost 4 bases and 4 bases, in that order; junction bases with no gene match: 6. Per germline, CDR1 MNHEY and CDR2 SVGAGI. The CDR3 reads CASSFGTSGYYNEQFF. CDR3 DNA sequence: TGTGCCAGCAGTTTTGGGACTAGCGGCTATTACAATGAGCAGTTCTTC.

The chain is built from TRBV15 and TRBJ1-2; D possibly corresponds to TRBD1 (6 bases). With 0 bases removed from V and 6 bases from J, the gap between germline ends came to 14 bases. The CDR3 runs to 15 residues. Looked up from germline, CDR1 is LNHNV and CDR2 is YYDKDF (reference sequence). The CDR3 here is CATSRDIGGGDGYTF. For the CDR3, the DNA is TGTGCCACCAGCAGAGATATCGGGGGGGGCGATGGCTACACCTTC.

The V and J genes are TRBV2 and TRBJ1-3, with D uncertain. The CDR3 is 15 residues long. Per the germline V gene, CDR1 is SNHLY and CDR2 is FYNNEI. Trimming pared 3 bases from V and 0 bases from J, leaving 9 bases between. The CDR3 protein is CASSDTLDSGNTIYF. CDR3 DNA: TGTGCCAGCAGTGATACACTCGACTCTGGAAACACCATATATTTT.

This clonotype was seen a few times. The CDR3 DNA reads as TGTGCCAGCAGTCTCGGCCCTGGGGAGCAGTACTTC. Protein sequence: CASSLGPGEQYF. V is TRBV27 and J is TRBJ2-7; no reliable D call. The CDR3 contains 12 residues. CDR1 MNHEY and CDR2 SMNVEV come from the germline V gene (reference sequence). The ends were cut back, 5 bases at V and 7 bases at J, with 12 bases in the middle.

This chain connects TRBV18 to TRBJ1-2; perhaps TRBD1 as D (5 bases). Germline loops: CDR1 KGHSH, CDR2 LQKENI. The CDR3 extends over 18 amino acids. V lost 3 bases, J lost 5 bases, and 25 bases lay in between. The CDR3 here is CASSPPGRTSNSMYGYTF. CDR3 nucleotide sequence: TGTGCCAGCTCACCCCCCGGCAGGACAAGCAACTCAATGTATGGCTACACCTTC.

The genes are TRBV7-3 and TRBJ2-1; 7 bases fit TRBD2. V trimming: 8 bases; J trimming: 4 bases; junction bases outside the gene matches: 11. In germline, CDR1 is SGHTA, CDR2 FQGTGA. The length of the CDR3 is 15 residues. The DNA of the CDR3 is TGTGCCAGCCGTTTGGGCGGGGGTCGATACAATGAGCAGTTCTTC. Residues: CASRLGGGRYNEQFF.

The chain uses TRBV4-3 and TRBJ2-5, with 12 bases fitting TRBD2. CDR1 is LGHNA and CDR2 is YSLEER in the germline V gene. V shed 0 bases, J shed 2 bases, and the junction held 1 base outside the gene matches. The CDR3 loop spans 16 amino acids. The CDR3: CASSQDLAGGQETQYF. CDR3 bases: TGCGCCAGCAGCCAAGATCTAGCGGGAGGGCAAGAGACCCAGTACTTC.

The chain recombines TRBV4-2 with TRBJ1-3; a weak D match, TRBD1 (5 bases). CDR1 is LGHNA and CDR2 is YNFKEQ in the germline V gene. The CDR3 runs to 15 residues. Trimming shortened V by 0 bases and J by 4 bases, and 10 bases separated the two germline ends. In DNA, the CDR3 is TGTGCCAGCAGCCAAGAGTTAGGGGCCGGAAACACCATATATTTT. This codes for CASSQELGAGNTIYF.

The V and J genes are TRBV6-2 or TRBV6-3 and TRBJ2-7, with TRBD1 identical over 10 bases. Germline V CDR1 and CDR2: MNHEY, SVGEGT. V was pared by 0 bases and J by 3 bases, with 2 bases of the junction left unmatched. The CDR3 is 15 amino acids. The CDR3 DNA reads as TGTGCCAGCAGTTACTCAGGGACAGGGGACTACGAGCAGTACTTC. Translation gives CASSYSGTGDYEQYF.

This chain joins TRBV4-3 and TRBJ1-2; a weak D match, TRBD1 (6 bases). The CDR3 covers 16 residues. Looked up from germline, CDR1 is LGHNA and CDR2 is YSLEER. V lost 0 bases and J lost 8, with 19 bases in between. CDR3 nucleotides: TGCGCCAGCAGCCAAGATAACAGGGCCCGCGCTCGCGGCTACACCTTC. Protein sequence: CASSQDNRARARGYTF.

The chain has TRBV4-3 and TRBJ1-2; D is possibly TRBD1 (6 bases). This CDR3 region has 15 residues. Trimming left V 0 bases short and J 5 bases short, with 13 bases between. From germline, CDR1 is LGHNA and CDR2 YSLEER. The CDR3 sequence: CASSQDRTDSYGYTF. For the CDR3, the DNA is TGCGCCAGCAGCCAAGATAGGACAGATTCTTATGGCTACACCTTC.

In nucleotides, the CDR3 is TGCAGTGCTTTTGGACCCGCAACTAATGAAAAACTGTTTTTT. It specifies CSAFGPATNEKLFF. The chain employs TRBV20-1 and TRBJ1-4, with D unclear. The V and J ends lost 5 bases and 0 bases respectively, with 10 bases between them. Germline V gives CDR1 DFQATT, CDR2 SNEGSKA (reference sequence). The CDR3 extends over 14 amino acids.

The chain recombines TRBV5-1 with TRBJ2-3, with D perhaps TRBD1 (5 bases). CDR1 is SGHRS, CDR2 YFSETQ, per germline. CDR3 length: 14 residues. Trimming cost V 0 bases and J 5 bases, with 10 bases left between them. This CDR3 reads CASSLGGPQDTQYF. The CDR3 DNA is TGCGCCAGCAGCTTGGGGGGCCCCCAAGATACGCAGTATTTT.

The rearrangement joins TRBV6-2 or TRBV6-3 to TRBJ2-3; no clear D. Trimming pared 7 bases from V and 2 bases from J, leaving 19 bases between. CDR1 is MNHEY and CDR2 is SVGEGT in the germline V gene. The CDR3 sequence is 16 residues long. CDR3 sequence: CASISRPDRSTDTQYF. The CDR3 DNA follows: TGTGCCAGCATATCGAGACCGGATCGTTCCACAGATACGCAGTATTTT.

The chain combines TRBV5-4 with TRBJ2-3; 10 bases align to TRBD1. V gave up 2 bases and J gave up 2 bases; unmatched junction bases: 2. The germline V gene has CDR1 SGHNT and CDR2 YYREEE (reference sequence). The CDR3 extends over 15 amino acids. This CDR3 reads CASSFGQGVTDTQYF. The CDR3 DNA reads TGTGCCAGCAGCTTCGGACAGGGGGTCACAGATACGCAGTATTTT.

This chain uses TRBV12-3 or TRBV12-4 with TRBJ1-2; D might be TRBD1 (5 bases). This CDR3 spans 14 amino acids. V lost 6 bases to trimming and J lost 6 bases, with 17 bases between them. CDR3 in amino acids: CASSEGDRGDGYTF. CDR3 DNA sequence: TGTGCCAGCAGCGAAGGCGACAGAGGGGATGGCTACACCTTC.

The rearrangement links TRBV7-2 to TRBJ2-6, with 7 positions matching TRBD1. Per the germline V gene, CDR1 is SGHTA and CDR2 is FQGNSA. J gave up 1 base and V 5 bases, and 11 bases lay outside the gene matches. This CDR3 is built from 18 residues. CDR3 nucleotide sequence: TGTGCCAGCAGCCATTCGACAGGGTGGGGGTCTGGGGCCAACGTCCTGACTTTC. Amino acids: CASSHSTGWGSGANVLTF. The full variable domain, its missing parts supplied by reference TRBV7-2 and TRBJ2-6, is GAGVSQSPSNKVTEKGKDVELRCDPISGHTALYWYRQSLGQGLEFLIYFQGNSAPDKSGLPSDRFSAERTGGSVSTLTIQRTQQEDSAVYLCASSHSTGWGSGANVLTFGAGSRLTVL.

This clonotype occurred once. The CDR3 is CASSVEPRTALGETQYF. The CDR3, as DNA: TGTGCCAGCAGCGTAGAGCCGAGGACAGCCCTAGGGGAGACCCAGTACTTC. V usage is TRBV9 and J usage is TRBJ2-5; the D gene is possibly TRBD1 (6 bases). The ends were cut back, 0 bases at V and 5 bases at J, with 20 bases in the middle. Germline assignment: CDR1 SGDLS and CDR2 YYNGEE. The CDR3 length is 17 residues.

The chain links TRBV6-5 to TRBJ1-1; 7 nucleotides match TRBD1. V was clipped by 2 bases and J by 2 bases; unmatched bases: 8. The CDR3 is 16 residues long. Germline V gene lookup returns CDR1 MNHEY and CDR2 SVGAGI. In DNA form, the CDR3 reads TGTGCCAGCAGTTACACGGGGGACAGTAGAAACACTGAAGCTTTCTTT. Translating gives CASSYTGDSRNTEAFF.

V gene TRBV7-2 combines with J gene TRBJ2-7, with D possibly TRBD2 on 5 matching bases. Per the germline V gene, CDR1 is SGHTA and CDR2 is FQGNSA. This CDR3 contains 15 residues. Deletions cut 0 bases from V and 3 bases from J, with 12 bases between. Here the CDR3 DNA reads TGTGCCAGCAGCTTAGCGAAGCCTAGCTTCTACGAGCAGTACTTC. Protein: CASSLAKPSFYEQYF. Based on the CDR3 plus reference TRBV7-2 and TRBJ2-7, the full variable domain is GAGVSQSPSNKVTEKGKDVELRCDPISGHTALYWYRQSLGQGLEFLIYFQGNSAPDKSGLPSDRFSAERTGGSVSTLTIQRTQQEDSAVYLCASSLAKPSFYEQYFGPGTRLTVT.

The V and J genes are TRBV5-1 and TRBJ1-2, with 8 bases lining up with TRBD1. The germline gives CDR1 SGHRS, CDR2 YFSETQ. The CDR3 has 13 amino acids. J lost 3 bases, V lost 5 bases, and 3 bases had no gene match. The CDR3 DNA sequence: TGCGCCAGCAGTTCAGGGGGCGACTATGGCTACACCTTC. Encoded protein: CASSSGGDYGYTF.

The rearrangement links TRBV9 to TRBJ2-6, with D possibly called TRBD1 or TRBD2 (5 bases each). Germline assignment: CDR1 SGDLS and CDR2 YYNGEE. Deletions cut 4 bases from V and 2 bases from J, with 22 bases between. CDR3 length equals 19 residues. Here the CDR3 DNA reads TGTGCCAGCAGCCTCAATATCGGGACCGCGCGCGCTGGGGCCAACGTCCTGACTTTC. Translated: CASSLNIGTARAGANVLTF.

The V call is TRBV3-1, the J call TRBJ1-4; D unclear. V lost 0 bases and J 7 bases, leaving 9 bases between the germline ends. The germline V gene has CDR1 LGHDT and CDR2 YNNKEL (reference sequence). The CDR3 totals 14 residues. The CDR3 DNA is TGTGCCAGCAGCCAAGACCCCGATGGTGAAAAACTGTTTTTT. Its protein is CASSQDPDGEKLFF.

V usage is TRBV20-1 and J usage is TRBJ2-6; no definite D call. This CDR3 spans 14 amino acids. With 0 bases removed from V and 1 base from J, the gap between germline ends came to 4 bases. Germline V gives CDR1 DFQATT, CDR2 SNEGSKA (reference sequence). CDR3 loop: CSARDASGANVLTF. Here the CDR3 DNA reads TGCAGTGCTAGAGATGCGTCTGGGGCCAACGTCCTGACTTTC.

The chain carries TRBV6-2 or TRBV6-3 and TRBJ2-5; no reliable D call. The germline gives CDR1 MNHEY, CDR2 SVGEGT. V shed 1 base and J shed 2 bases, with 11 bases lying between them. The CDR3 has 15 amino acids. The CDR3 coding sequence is TGTGCCAGCAGTTACTTTCCCGACTCTCAAGAGACCCAGTACTTC. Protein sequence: CASSYFPDSQETQYF.

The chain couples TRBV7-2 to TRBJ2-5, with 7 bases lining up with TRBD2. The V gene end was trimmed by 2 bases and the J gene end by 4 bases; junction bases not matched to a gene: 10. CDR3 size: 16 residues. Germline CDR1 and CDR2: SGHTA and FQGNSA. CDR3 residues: CASSLRGGRVGETQYF. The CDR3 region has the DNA TGTGCCAGCAGCTTAAGGGGCGGGAGAGTCGGAGAGACCCAGTACTTC.

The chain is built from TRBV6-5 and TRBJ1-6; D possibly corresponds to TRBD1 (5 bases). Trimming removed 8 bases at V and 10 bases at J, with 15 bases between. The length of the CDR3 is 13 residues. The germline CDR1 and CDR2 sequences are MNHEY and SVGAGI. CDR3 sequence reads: CASGYPGVSPLHF. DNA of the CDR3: TGTGCCAGCGGCTATCCGGGGGTGTCACCCCTCCACTTT.

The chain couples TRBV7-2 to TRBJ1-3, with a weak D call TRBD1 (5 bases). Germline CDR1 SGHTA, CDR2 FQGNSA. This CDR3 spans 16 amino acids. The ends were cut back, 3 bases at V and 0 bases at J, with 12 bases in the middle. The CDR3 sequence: CASSLNTGTSGNTIYF. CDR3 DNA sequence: TGTGCCAGCAGCTTGAATACAGGAACCTCTGGAAACACCATATATTTT.